Presented here are 8 T cell receptor beta chains from one specimen sequenced in a study of CD8 T cells in Susac syndrome. With random hexamers, reverse transcription was performed on about 0.45 to 1 ug of RNA. TCRdb recomputed calls from the immunoSEQ multiplex PCR reads with MiXCR, one row per CDR3 protein. This sample has fewer than 150,000 distinct CDR3 sequences, with just under 95% found just once. Sequenced sample: CD8+ T cells from PBMCs. The source of these receptors is a human donor with Susac syndrome.

This sequence joins TRBV9 and TRBJ2-1, with 7 bases fitting TRBD1. Germline CDR1 SGDLS, CDR2 YYNGEE. The length of the CDR3 is 16 residues. V lost 4 bases and J lost 9; bases outside the gene matches: 16. The CDR3 region has the DNA TGTGCCAGCAGCCCCCTAGGAAACAGGGGTGACGGTGAGCAGTTCTTC. Amino acids: CASSPLGNRGDGEQFF.

The chain employs TRBV11-2 and TRBJ2-7; a weak D match, TRBD2 (5 bases). Germline CDR1 reads SGHAT; CDR2 reads FQNNGV. The V end lost 2 bases, the J end lost 1 base, and 9 bases lay between the germline ends. The CDR3 has 14 amino acids. CDR3: CASSLSGKSYEQYF. DNA of the CDR3: TGTGCCAGCAGCTTATCCGGGAAATCCTACGAGCAGTACTTC.

The CDR3 loop is CASSEGQGGNQPQHF. Written as DNA, the CDR3 is TGTGCCAGCAGCGAGGGACAGGGTGGCAATCAGCCCCAGCATTTT. V usage is TRBV9 and J usage is TRBJ1-5, with 9 bases lining up with TRBD1. J lost 2 bases, V lost 3 bases, and 3 bases had no gene match. Germline values: CDR1 SGDLS, CDR2 YYNGEE. The CDR3 loop spans 15 amino acids.

This clonotype was counted once. This chain connects TRBV25-1 to TRBJ1-1; TRBD1 might be the D (6 bases). The CDR3 has 16 amino acids. V was pared by 1 base and J by 0 bases, with 12 bases between. CDR1 and CDR2 from the germline V gene are MGHDK and SYGVNS. Here the CDR3 DNA reads TGTGCCAGCAGTGAATGGGGCCAGGGGATGAACACTGAAGCTTTCTTT. Amino acids: CASSEWGQGMNTEAFF.

V usage is TRBV5-6 and J usage is TRBJ2-7; a possible D gene is TRBD1 (6 bases). Trimming pared 4 bases from V and 3 bases from J, leaving 17 bases between. The CDR3 is made up of 15 amino acids. Germline V lookup: CDR1 SGHDT, CDR2 YYEEEE. This CDR3 is CASSLPRTENYEQYF. The DNA of the CDR3 is TGTGCCAGCAGCCTACCTAGGACAGAGAACTACGAGCAGTACTTC.

This clonotype was picked up a small number of times. The chain combines TRBV13 with TRBJ2-2; unclear D gene. This CDR3 region has 13 residues. CDR1 and CDR2 from the germline V gene are PRHDT and FYEKMQ (reference sequence). V was shortened by 0 bases and J by 4 bases, with 3 bases between the two germline ends. As DNA, the CDR3 is TGTGCCAGCAGCTTAGGGGCCACCGGGGAGCTGTTTTTT. It is translated as CASSLGATGELFF.

Only one count was recorded for this clonotype. The chain is built from TRBV12-3 or TRBV12-4 and TRBJ1-2; 8 bases are a match to TRBD1. V was pared by 6 bases and J by 7 bases, with 16 bases of the junction left unmatched. This CDR3 has 16 amino acids. The CDR3 region is CASSPSLTGDVFGYTF. The DNA for the CDR3 is TGTGCCAGCAGCCCATCCTTGACAGGGGACGTCTTTGGCTACACCTTC.

The chain couples TRBV5-1 to TRBJ2-1; D possibly corresponds to TRBD1 (6 bases). CDR1 and CDR2 (germline): SGHRS, YFSETQ. Trimming removed 0 bases from V and 8 bases from J, with 12 bases in between. The CDR3 covers 14 residues. Here the CDR3 reads CASSLDPGDYEQFF. The DNA for the CDR3 is TGCGCCAGCAGCTTGGATCCAGGGGATTATGAGCAGTTCTTC.